This T cell receptor (beta chain) comes out of a study of shared clonotypes between healthy human individuals. Study-level results: Shared clonotypes: roughly 5% naive CD4, under 4% naive CD8, about 2.5% memory CD4, about 0.4% memory CD8.

Turning to this clone: What it binds is not known.

Clones were sequenced by immunoSEQ multiplex PCR, and TCRdb holds only the in-frame ones, with some missing. The sample consists of more than 500,000 clones, roughly 95% of them appearing once. The TCR comes from a woman in her twenties or thirties in good health. Specimen: naive CD4+ T cells sorted from blood. Subset given: CD45RA+ positively selected.

The CDR3: CASSYVSVDNQPQHF. As DNA, the CDR3 is TGTGCCAGCAGTTACGTTTCAGTAGACAATCAGCCCCAGCATTTT. The V call is TRBV6-6, the J call TRBJ1-5; D gene uncertain. Germline V gives CDR1 MNHNY, CDR2 SVGAGI (reference sequence). The CDR3 is 15 amino acids. The V gene lost 2 bases and the J gene lost 3 bases, with 11 bases spanning the gap.